Each of the 23 T cell receptor beta chains below was sequenced from the same sample in a study of shared clonotypes between healthy human individuals. Naive CD8 cells comprised CD45RO-negative, CCR7-positively selected cells, excluding terminally differentiated effector memory CD45RA+ cells. Sequencing used immunoSEQ multiplex PCR; TCRdb keeps in-frame clones, though not all of them. This table holds almost 700,000 clones, about 91% found once. The sequenced material came from naive CD8+ T cells sorted from blood. The receptors here all came from a man aged 25-45 years in good health.

This chain links TRBV7-9 with TRBJ2-7; D not resolved. Germline V lookup: CDR1 SEHNR, CDR2 FQNEAQ (reference sequence). The CDR3 runs 13 residues. V lost 5 bases, J lost 4 bases, and 12 bases lay in between. The CDR3 is CASSTKGRYEQYF. DNA of the CDR3: TGTGCCAGCAGCACCAAAGGCAGGTACGAGCAGTACTTC.

The chain couples TRBV27 to TRBJ2-7; TRBD1 might be the D (6 bases). Trimming took off 6 bases at V and 4 bases at J, with 19 bases between the two ends. CDR3 length: 15 amino acids. Looked up from germline, CDR1 is MNHEY and CDR2 is SMNVEV (reference sequence). This chain's CDR3 is CASRYDTGRTYEQYF. DNA for the CDR3: TGTGCCAGCAGGTACGATACAGGGCGGACTTACGAGCAGTACTTC.

V and J are TRBV27 and TRBJ2-7; TRBD2 matches at 11 bases. Germline CDR1 reads MNHEY; CDR2 reads SMNVEV (reference sequence). V was pared by 5 bases and J by 3 bases, with 6 bases of the junction left unmatched. The CDR3 totals 15 residues. This chain's CDR3 is CASSLRLAGFYEQYF. The CDR3 nucleotides are TGTGCCAGCAGTCTCCGACTAGCGGGATTCTACGAGCAGTACTTC.

V is TRBV5-1 and J is TRBJ2-7; D possibly matches TRBD1 or TRBD2 (5 bases each). The CDR3 runs to 15 residues. The ends were cut back, 4 bases at V and 3 bases at J, with 17 bases in the middle. The germline CDR1 and CDR2 sequences are SGHRS and YFSETQ. The CDR3 reads CASSQQGGGYYEQYF. Written as DNA, the CDR3 is TGCGCCAGCAGCCAGCAGGGTGGGGGTTACTACGAGCAGTACTTC.

The chain recombines TRBV7-8 with TRBJ2-3; possible D gene TRBD2, 6 bases. This CDR3 has 15 residues. The V gene lost 3 bases and the J gene lost 2 bases, with 12 bases spanning the gap. Germline V CDR1 and CDR2: SGHVS, FQNEAQ. The CDR3 nucleotides read TGTGCCAGCAGCTTCCCCGGGACTGACACAGATACGCAGTATTTT. It codes for CASSFPGTDTDTQYF.

The V call is TRBV28, the J call TRBJ1-1, with D possibly TRBD1 on 5 matching bases. The CDR3 is 13 residues long. The ends were cut back, 3 bases at V and 8 bases at J, with 13 bases in the middle. From germline, CDR1 is MDHEN and CDR2 SYDVKM. CDR3 sequence (DNA): TGTGCCAGCAGTTTTCGGGGCTACAGGGAAGCTTTCTTT. This gives the protein CASSFRGYREAFF. Supplemented by reference TRBV28 and TRBJ1-1, the full variable domain reads DVKVTQSSRYLVKRTGEKVFLECVQDMDHENMFWYRQDPGLGLRLIYFSYDVKMKEKGDIPEGYSVSREKKERFSLILESASTNQTSMYLCASSFRGYREAFFGQGTRLTVV.

This chain joins TRBV6-6 and TRBJ2-3; D call uncertain. The CDR3 extends over 14 amino acids. V dropped 4 bases and J dropped 2 bases, with 10 bases sitting between them. From germline, CDR1 is MNHNY and CDR2 SVGAGI (reference sequence). In DNA, the CDR3 is TGTGCCAGCAGTTTGGACCGCCCCACAGATACGCAGTATTTT. Protein product: CASSLDRPTDTQYF.

The chain links TRBV11-3 to TRBJ1-4; D is perhaps TRBD1 (5 bases). Germline values: CDR1 SGHNT, CDR2 YENEEA. The CDR3 extends over 18 amino acids. V was cut by 0 bases and J by 0 bases, with 14 bases left in between. CDR3 sequence (DNA): TGTGCCAGCAGCTTAGAAGTGGCAGGGAGAGCAACTAATGAAAAACTGTTTTTT. Protein: CASSLEVAGRATNEKLFF.

The V gene is TRBV5-6, the J gene TRBJ1-2; D is undetermined. Germline lookup yields CDR1 SGHDT and CDR2 YYEEEE. The CDR3 is made up of 12 amino acids. Trimming removed 10 bases from V and 7 bases from J, with 17 bases in between. The CDR3 nucleotides are TGTGCCTCCTGCGGAACCCTTAGTGGCTACACCTTC. Residues: CASCGTLSGYTF.

The rearrangement links TRBV7-3 to TRBJ1-2; 8 nucleotides agree with TRBD1. V gave up 5 bases and J gave up 7 bases; unmatched junction bases: 15. In germline, CDR1 is SGHTA, CDR2 FQGTGA. This CDR3 is 16 amino acids long. CDR3 bases: TGTGCCAGCAGCAAACAGGGGGGTGCCCTCGAAAGTGGCTACACCTTC. It codes for CASSKQGGALESGYTF.

The V and J genes are TRBV29-1 and TRBJ2-3; D remains unclear. CDR1 is SQVTM, CDR2 ANQGSEA, per germline. This CDR3 has 14 residues. Trimming cost V 3 bases and J 4 bases, with 14 bases left between them. DNA for the CDR3: TGCAGCGTTGAGGGCAGCACGACCGCAGATACGCAGTATTTT. Its translation is CSVEGSTTADTQYF.

With respect to this clone: Other DNA variants within this sample encode the same CDR3. The chain joins TRBV27 to TRBJ2-1; D might be TRBD1 (6 bases). Germline lookup yields CDR1 MNHEY and CDR2 SMNVEV (reference sequence). Between the trimmed V and J ends, which lost 4 bases and 0 bases, there was a span of 10 bases. There are 15 residues in the CDR3. The CDR3: CASSSGQSSYNEQFF. CDR3 in DNA: TGTGCCAGCAGTTCTGGACAGAGCTCCTACAATGAGCAGTTCTTC.

The rearrangement joins TRBV6-6 to TRBJ2-1; possibly TRBD2 for D (5 bases). V lost 2 bases, J lost 8 bases, and 19 bases lay in between. Per germline, CDR1 MNHNY and CDR2 SVGAGI (reference sequence). The CDR3 sequence is 16 residues long. The CDR3 spells CASSYGSLKTGDEQFF. The CDR3 bases are TGTGCCAGCAGTTACGGGAGTCTAAAAACTGGCGATGAGCAGTTCTTC.

The rearrangement joins TRBV27 to TRBJ2-7; the match to TRBD1 covers 7 bases. The CDR3 extends over 16 amino acids. CDR1 and CDR2 (germline): MNHEY, SMNVEV (reference sequence). The V segment lost 0 bases and the J segment 2 bases; nucleotides outside the gene matches: 7. The CDR3 nucleotides are TGTGCCAGCAGTTTATCGATCGGGGACAGAGCCTACGAGCAGTACTTC. This codes for CASSLSIGDRAYEQYF.

V and J are TRBV15 and TRBJ2-1, with D unclear. From germline, CDR1 is LNHNV and CDR2 YYDKDF (reference sequence). Trimming took off 6 bases at V and 0 bases at J, with 12 bases between the two ends. CDR3 size: 15 residues. CDR3 bases: TGTGCCACCAGGTCGCCCCCCAGCTCCTACAATGAGCAGTTCTTC. Translation: CATRSPPSSYNEQFF.

For this clone: The sample has other DNA sequences that encode this CDR3 too. The genes are TRBV19 and TRBJ1-5, with D hard to call. Per germline, CDR1 LNHDA and CDR2 SQIVND (reference sequence). V shed 3 bases and J shed 4 bases, with 7 bases lying between them. This CDR3 region has 13 residues. The CDR3 nucleotides read TGTGCCAGTAGTATTGGCCAGAATCAGCCCCAGCATTTT. Translated: CASSIGQNQPQHF.

As regards this clone: Other DNA sequences in this sample translate to the same CDR3. This chain connects TRBV5-1 to TRBJ2-7, with 9 positions matching TRBD1. With V trimmed by 3 bases and J by 2 bases, 3 bases remained unmatched. The V gene's germline CDR1 is SGHRS and CDR2 YFSETQ. This CDR3 spans 14 amino acids. The CDR3 sequence: CASSSGQGPYEQYF. CDR3 nucleotides: TGCGCCAGCAGCTCGGGACAGGGACCCTACGAGCAGTACTTC.

The chain uses TRBV7-8 and TRBJ2-5; D is unresolved. V shed 5 bases and J shed 5 bases, with 15 bases lying between them. The CDR3 consists of 14 residues. From germline, CDR1 is SGHVS and CDR2 FQNEAQ. CDR3 in amino acids: CASSQLGWVETQYF. The CDR3 bases are TGTGCCAGCAGCCAACTGGGTTGGGTCGAGACCCAGTACTTC.

This clone was seen only once. J is TRBJ1-2 and V is TRBV7-2; no reliable D call. Germline values: CDR1 SGHTA, CDR2 FQGNSA. V shed 4 bases and J shed 1 base, with 19 bases lying between them. The CDR3 sequence is 17 residues long. The CDR3 here is CASSSPGFVWSNYGYTF. CDR3 DNA: TGTGCCAGCAGCTCTCCCGGTTTTGTGTGGAGTAACTATGGCTACACCTTC.

The chain joins TRBV21-1 to TRBJ2-5. TRBV21-1 is labeled a pseudogene. This CDR3 spans 11 amino acids. CDR3 bases: TGTGCCAGCAGCAAAATCGAGACCCAGTACTTC. Translation: CASSKIETQYF.

The gene calls are TRBV27 and TRBJ2-5; D is uncertain. The CDR3 has 12 residues. Germline V gene lookup returns CDR1 MNHEY and CDR2 SMNVEV (reference sequence). V lost 5 bases, J lost 11 bases, and 15 bases lay in between. The CDR3 loop is CASSNGMQQQYF. CDR3 in DNA: TGTGCCAGCAGTAACGGTATGCAGCAGCAGTACTTC.

This clone was seen only a few times. This chain links TRBV27 with TRBJ2-1; D uncertain. Trimming pared 3 bases from V and 3 bases from J, leaving 15 bases between. CDR1 and CDR2 (germline): MNHEY, SMNVEV (reference sequence). This CDR3 has 16 amino acids. The CDR3 loop is CASSFSSSVRYNEQFF. CDR3 DNA sequence: TGTGCCAGCAGTTTTTCCTCCAGCGTCCGCTACAATGAGCAGTTCTTC.

V gene TRBV7-2 combines with J gene TRBJ2-5, with 12 bases aligning to TRBD2. Trimming cost V 5 bases and J 5 bases; bases outside gene matches: 12. CDR3 length equals 17 residues. The germline V gene encodes CDR1 SGHTA and CDR2 FQGNSA. The CDR3 sequence: CASSPGLAGPLGETQYF. The CDR3 DNA reads as TGTGCCAGCAGCCCAGGACTAGCGGGACCCCTTGGGGAGACCCAGTACTTC.